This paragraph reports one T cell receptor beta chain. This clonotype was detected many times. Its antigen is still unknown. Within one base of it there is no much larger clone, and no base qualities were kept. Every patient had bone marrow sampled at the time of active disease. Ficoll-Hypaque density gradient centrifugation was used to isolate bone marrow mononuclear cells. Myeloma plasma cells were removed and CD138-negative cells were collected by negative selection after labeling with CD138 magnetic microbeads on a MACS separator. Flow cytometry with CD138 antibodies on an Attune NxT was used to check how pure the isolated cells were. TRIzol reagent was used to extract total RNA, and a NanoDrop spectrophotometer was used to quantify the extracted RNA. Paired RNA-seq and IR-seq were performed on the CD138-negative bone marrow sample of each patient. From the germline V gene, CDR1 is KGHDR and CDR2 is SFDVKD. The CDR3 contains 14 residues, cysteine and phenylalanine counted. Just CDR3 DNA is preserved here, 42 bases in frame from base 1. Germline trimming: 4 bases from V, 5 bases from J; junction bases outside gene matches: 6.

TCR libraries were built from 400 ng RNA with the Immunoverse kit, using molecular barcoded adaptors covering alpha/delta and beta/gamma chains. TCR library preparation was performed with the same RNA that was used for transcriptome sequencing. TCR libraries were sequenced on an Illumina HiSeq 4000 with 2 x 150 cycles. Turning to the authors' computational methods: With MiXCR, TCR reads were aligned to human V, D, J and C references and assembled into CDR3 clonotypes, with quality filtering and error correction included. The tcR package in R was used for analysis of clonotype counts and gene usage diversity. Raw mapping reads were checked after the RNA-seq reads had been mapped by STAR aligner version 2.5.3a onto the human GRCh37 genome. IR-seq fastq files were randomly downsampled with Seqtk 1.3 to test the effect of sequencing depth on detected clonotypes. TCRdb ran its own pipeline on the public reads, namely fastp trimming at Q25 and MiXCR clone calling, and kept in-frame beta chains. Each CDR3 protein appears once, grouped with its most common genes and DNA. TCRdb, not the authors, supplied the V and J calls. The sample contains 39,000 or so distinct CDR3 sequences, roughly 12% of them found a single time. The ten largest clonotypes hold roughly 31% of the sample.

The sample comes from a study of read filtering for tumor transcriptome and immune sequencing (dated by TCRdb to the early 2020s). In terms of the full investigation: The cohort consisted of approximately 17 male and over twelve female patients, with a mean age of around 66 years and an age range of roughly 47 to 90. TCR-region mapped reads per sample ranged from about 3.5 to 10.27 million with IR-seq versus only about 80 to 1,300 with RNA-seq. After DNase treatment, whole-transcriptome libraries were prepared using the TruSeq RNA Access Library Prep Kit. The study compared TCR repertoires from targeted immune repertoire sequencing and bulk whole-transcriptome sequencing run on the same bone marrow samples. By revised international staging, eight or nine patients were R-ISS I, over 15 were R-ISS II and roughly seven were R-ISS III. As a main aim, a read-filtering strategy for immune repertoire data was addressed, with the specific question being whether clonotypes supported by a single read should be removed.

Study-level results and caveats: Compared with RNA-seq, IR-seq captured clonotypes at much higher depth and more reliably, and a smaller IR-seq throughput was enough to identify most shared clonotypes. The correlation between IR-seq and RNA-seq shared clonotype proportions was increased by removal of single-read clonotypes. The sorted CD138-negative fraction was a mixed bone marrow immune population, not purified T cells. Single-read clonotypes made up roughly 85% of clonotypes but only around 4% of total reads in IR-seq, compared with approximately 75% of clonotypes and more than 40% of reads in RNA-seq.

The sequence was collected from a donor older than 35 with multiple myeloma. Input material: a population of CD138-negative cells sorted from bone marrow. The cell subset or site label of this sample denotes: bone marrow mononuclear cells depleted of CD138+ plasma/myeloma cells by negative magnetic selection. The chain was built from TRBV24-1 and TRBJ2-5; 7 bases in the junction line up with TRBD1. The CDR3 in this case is CATSESGTAETQYF. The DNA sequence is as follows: TGTGCCACCAGTGAGTCCGGGACAGCTGAGACCCAGTACTTC.